The 21 T cell receptor beta chains in this list originate from one sample, sequenced in a study of immune cell composition in non-small cell lung cancer (dated by TCRdb to the late 2010s). The library was produced with the immunoSEQ multiplex PCR assay. Imported from immuneACCESS, the table was reduced by TCRdb to in-frame sequences with V and J called. These copies leave out some clones; in studies compared against another copy, an unresolved V gene accounts for under half, and the cause of the remainder is not known. The sample table records 2,500 to 3,500 clones; roughly 82% of these occur just once. Roughly 12% of the sample rests with the top ten. The source material was lung tumor tissue. These receptors were obtained from a human donor with non-small cell lung cancer.

The CDR3 DNA follows: TGTGCTAGTGGTTTGGTCAGGTCCTACAATGAGCAGTTCTTC. Amino acids: CASGLVRSYNEQFF. The V and J genes are TRBV12-5 and TRBJ2-1; D remains ambiguous. The V gene lost 0 bases and the J gene lost 1 base, with 4 bases spanning the gap. Germline CDR1 reads LGHNT; CDR2 reads FRNRAP. The CDR3 has 14 residues.

With respect to this clone: Relative to the germline gene, one junction end is altered; a read error may explain this. The CDR3 DNA is TGTGCCAGCAGTGAAGTAGCAGGGGCTAACGAAAAACTGTTTTTT. Protein: CASSEVAGANEKLFF. This chain joins TRBV6-1 and TRBJ1-4, with D possibly being TRBD1 (6 bases). This CDR3 is built from 15 residues. Germline-derived CDR1 and CDR2 are MNHNS and SASEGT.

The chain links TRBV4-2 to TRBJ2-1, with 10 bases lining up with TRBD1. The CDR3 is 15 amino acids. The germline V gene encodes CDR1 LGHNA and CDR2 YNFKEQ. V gave up 1 base and J gave up 5 bases; unmatched junction bases: 2. In nucleotides, the CDR3 is TGTGCCAGCAGCCAAGCTGGGACAGGGGACAATGAGCAGTTCTTC. Protein: CASSQAGTGDNEQFF.

This sequence joins TRBV6-1 and TRBJ1-3; D uncertain. The CDR3 is 15 residues long. Trimming took off 6 bases at V and 2 bases at J, with 14 bases between the two ends. The germline gives CDR1 MNHNS, CDR2 SASEGT. CDR3 coding DNA: TGTGCCAGCAGGGTCGGGGTAGACGCTGGAAACACCATATATTTT. Protein sequence: CASRVGVDAGNTIYF.

The CDR3 region is CASGLVLTGGWTDTQYF. The CDR3 bases are TGTGCTAGTGGTTTGGTACTTACAGGGGGTTGGACAGATACGCAGTATTTT. The rearrangement links TRBV12-5 to TRBJ2-3; 8 bases match TRBD1. The V gene end was trimmed by 0 bases and the J gene end by 3 bases; junction bases not matched to a gene: 8. This CDR3 region has 17 residues. Germline V gene lookup returns CDR1 LGHNT and CDR2 FRNRAP.

The chain employs TRBV19 and TRBJ1-1; D gene ambiguous. CDR1 is LNHDA and CDR2 is SQIVND in the germline V gene (reference sequence). V lost 2 bases and J lost 6, with 16 bases in between. There are 15 residues in the CDR3. CDR3 sequence (DNA): TGTGCCAGTAGTATAAGGGCAGGAGGAGTATCTGAAGCTTTCTTT. Translated: CASSIRAGGVSEAFF.

The chain combines TRBV19 with TRBJ1-2; 7 bases are a match to TRBD1. The CDR3 extends over 15 amino acids. Germline lookup yields CDR1 LNHDA and CDR2 SQIVND (reference sequence). The ends lost 6 bases at V and 3 bases at J; junction bases unmatched: 10. CDR3 nucleotides: TGTGCCAGTAGCCTGACGTTAGGGGGCGACTATGGCTACACCTTC. Translation: CASSLTLGGDYGYTF.

The chain is built from TRBV9 and TRBJ2-7, with a tentative D call TRBD2 (5 bases). Between the trimmed V and J ends, which lost 4 bases and 4 bases, there was a span of 21 bases. This CDR3 has 16 residues. Germline V gene sequence: CDR1 SGDLS, CDR2 YYNGEE. CDR3 nucleotide sequence: TGTGCCAGCAGCCCCCACGGGGAGACAACCATTTACGAGCAGTACTTC. Translation: CASSPHGETTIYEQYF.

The genes are TRBV5-4 and TRBJ2-5; tentative D call: TRBD1 (5 bases). The CDR3 is 16 amino acids. With 5 bases removed from V and 1 base from J, the gap between germline ends came to 18 bases. The germline V gene has CDR1 SGHNT and CDR2 YYREEE (reference sequence). The CDR3 coding sequence is TGTGCCAGCAGGCGAGACAGAGCACTCGCCCAAGAGACCCAGTACTTC. It codes for CASRRDRALAQETQYF.

The chain recombines TRBV12-5 with TRBJ1-3; 9 bases match TRBD1. The ends lost 4 bases at V and 0 bases at J; junction bases unmatched: 1. This CDR3 region has 15 residues. Germline values: CDR1 LGHNT, CDR2 FRNRAP. The CDR3 DNA reads as TGTGCTAGTGGTTCGGACAGGGGCTCTGGAAACACCATATATTTT. The encoded protein is CASGSDRGSGNTIYF.

DNA for the CDR3: TGTGCCTGGAGTGTACCGGGAGACTACTACAATGAGCAGTTCTTC. It is translated as CAWSVPGDYYNEQFF. The gene calls are TRBV30 and TRBJ2-1; weak D call: TRBD2 (6 bases). Germline V CDR1 and CDR2: GTSNPN, SVGIG (reference sequence). Trimming took 0 bases from V and 3 from J, leaving 12 bases between them. The CDR3 runs to 15 residues.

V usage is TRBV7-2 and J usage is TRBJ2-4; the match to TRBD1 covers 10 bases. CDR1 is SGHTA and CDR2 is FQGNSA in the germline V gene. This CDR3 contains 19 residues. Losses at the gene ends were 5 bases for V and 0 bases for J; bases not matched to a gene: 13. The DNA for the CDR3 is TGTGCCAGCAGCGCGGCCGGGACAGGGGTCCACTTAGCCAAAAACATTCAGTACTTC. Protein sequence: CASSAAGTGVHLAKNIQYF.

This clone is large in the sample. CDR3 nucleotides: TGTGCCAGCATTGCGGGAGGGCCAGGATACGAGCAGTACTTC. Translation gives CASIAGGPGYEQYF. The chain recombines TRBV2 with TRBJ2-7, with TRBD2 matching over 9 bases. The CDR3 has 14 amino acids. J lost 4 bases, V lost 7 bases, and 8 bases had no gene match. The germline V gene encodes CDR1 SNHLY and CDR2 FYNNEI. The whole variable domain, filled in from reference TRBV2 and TRBJ2-7, reads EPEVTQTPSHQVTQMGQEVILRCVPISNHLYFYWYRQILGQKVEFLVSFYNNEISEKSEIFDDQFSVERPDGSNFTLKIRSTKLEDSAMYFCASIAGGPGYEQYFGPGTRLTVT.

This clone was seen a few times. The chain recombines TRBV7-9 with TRBJ1-1; 7 bases align to TRBD1. The CDR3 loop spans 14 amino acids. V shed 2 bases, J shed 3 bases, and the junction held 3 bases outside the gene matches. CDR1 is SEHNR, CDR2 FQNEAQ, per germline (reference sequence). CDR3: CASSLSTGDTEAFF. For the CDR3, the DNA is TGTGCCAGCAGCTTATCAACAGGGGACACTGAAGCTTTCTTT.

This clone was counted between two and nine times. As DNA, the CDR3 is TGTGCCAGCTCTACCATTGACCCAAACAGGTCGCCTAACTATGGCTACACCTTC. It specifies CASSTIDPNRSPNYGYTF. J is TRBJ1-2 and V is TRBV18; D is perhaps TRBD1 (5 bases). V was trimmed by 6 bases and J by 0 bases, leaving 23 bases between them. The CDR3 loop spans 18 amino acids. Germline lookup yields CDR1 KGHSH and CDR2 LQKENI.

This clone was observed a few times. V gene TRBV9 combines with J gene TRBJ2-1, with D tentatively TRBD2 (6 bases). The CDR3 totals 19 residues. CDR1 and CDR2 (germline): SGDLS, YYNGEE. Trimming took 3 bases from V and 2 from J, leaving 24 bases between them. CDR3 DNA: TGTGCCAGCAGCGCACAGCTCGATGAGGCGGGGAGACCCTACAATGAGCAGTTCTTC. It yields the protein CASSAQLDEAGRPYNEQFF.

The J gene is TRBJ1-2, the V gene TRBV7-9, with a tentative D call TRBD1 (6 bases). The V end was cut by 4 bases, the J end by 5 bases, with 20 bases between. The CDR3 has 16 residues. CDR1 is SEHNR and CDR2 is FQNEAQ in the germline V gene (reference sequence). The CDR3 sequence is CASSSFQDSWTYGYTF. CDR3 nucleotides: TGTGCCAGCAGCTCCTTTCAGGACAGTTGGACTTATGGCTACACCTTC.

The chain couples TRBV29-1 to TRBJ2-1, with a tentative D call TRBD1 (6 bases). Trimming removed 5 bases from V and 3 bases from J, with 11 bases in between. CDR3 length equals 13 residues. The germline V gene has CDR1 SQVTM and CDR2 ANQGSEA. The CDR3 is CSVTTGIYNEQFF. DNA for the CDR3: TGCAGCGTTACTACAGGGATCTACAATGAGCAGTTCTTC.

This clone is deemed large (0.1 to 1%). V usage is TRBV4-1 and J usage is TRBJ2-7; D may be TRBD2 (5 bases). Trimming shortened V by 0 bases and J by 0 bases, and 12 bases separated the two germline ends. This CDR3 is 16 amino acids long. Germline loops: CDR1 MGHRA, CDR2 YSYEKL. In DNA form, the CDR3 reads TGCGCCAGCAGCCAAGACTTCCCGGGGAGCTCCTACGAGCAGTACTTC. This sequence encodes CASSQDFPGSSYEQYF.

The V call is TRBV7-9, the J call TRBJ2-1; 10 bases match TRBD2. This CDR3 has 15 amino acids. With 1 base clipped from V and 5 bases from J, the junction kept 2 bases outside the gene matches. CDR1 and CDR2 (germline): SEHNR, FQNEAQ (reference sequence). CDR3 amino acids: CASSLGTSGHNEQFF. In DNA, the CDR3 is TGTGCCAGCAGCTTAGGGACTAGCGGCCACAATGAGCAGTTCTTC.

As regards this clone: This clone may be a read error of a much larger clone one base away. This specimen includes other DNA sequences encoding the same CDR3. This sequence joins TRBV29-1 and TRBJ2-2; 7 nucleotides agree with TRBD1. Per germline, CDR1 SQVTM and CDR2 ANQGSEA. This CDR3 comprises 14 residues. The ends lost 5 bases at V and 6 bases at J; junction bases unmatched: 9. CDR3 nucleotide sequence: TGCAGCGTTTTTTCCGGAACAGGGGCCGGGGAGCTGTTTTTT. The encoded protein is CSVFSGTGAGELFF.